This is a list of T cell receptor beta chains from one sample in a study of T cells after yellow fever vaccination. TCRdb reanalysed the 5' RACE reads using MiXCR and keeps one entry per CDR3 protein. The sample has roughly 32,000 distinct CDR3 sequences, over 9.5% seen once. The specimen was PBMCs, either bulk or a sorted T-cell subset (CD4+, CD8+, memory, or dextramer-sorted; not recorded which), collected around 15 days after the first yellow fever vaccination. These receptors were collected from a man younger than 30 who received the YFV17D yellow fever vaccine. Each CDR3 is given with its conserved first and last residue. Each record gives: J gene, clone size, V gene, CDR3 protein. Size values are once, few and many counts, or a class for expanded clones, and some rows have none.

TRBJ2-6,many,TRBV5-1,CASSFPQGAETRPSSGANVLTF
TRBJ2-7,many,TRBV5-1,CASSLLAGTSYEQYF
TRBJ2-1,many,TRBV7-3,CASSPTGTGGGEQFF
TRBJ2-6,many,TRBV4-2,CASTYGGGQVTGANVLTF
TRBJ1-2,many,TRBV5-1,CASSSGTLGGYTF
TRBJ2-1,many,TRBV11-2,CASSTLVLFEQFF
TRBJ1-4,many,TRBV28,CATYGDNEKLFF
TRBJ2-2,many,TRBV6-2/TRBV6-3,CASSYGNTNTGELFF
TRBJ2-5,many,TRBV7-2,CASSPPGLKETQYF
TRBJ2-3,many,TRBV5-4,CASSLSGSALSTDTQYF
TRBJ2-1,many,TRBV27,CASSLTSGGYNEQFF
TRBJ1-2,many,TRBV9,CASSRDSNYGYTF
TRBJ2-2,NA,TRBV27,CASSPGLNTGELFF
TRBJ2-7,many,TRBV5-1,CASSLTNRVGHEQYF
TRBJ2-7,many,TRBV28,CASRSTGSGSYEQYF
TRBJ1-3,many,TRBV12-3/TRBV12-4,CASSPGYGRDTIYF
TRBJ2-3,many,TRBV29-1,CSVRLGTDTQYF
TRBJ2-1,NA,TRBV5-4,CASKAGQGIQNEQFF
TRBJ1-2,many,TRBV25-1,CASSDWGYGYTF
TRBJ2-7,many,TRBV11-2,CASSSPGEGAMGEQYF
TRBJ1-1,many,TRBV4-3,CASSQDIRNTEAFF
TRBJ2-1,many,TRBV11-2,CASSLEILVPYNEQFF
TRBJ1-1,many,TRBV7-2,CASRFLRGDSHREAFF
TRBJ1-1,many,TRBV7-3,CASSLTGQGALDTEAFF
TRBJ1-6,NA,TRBV9,CASSPRGGGDSPLHF
TRBJ2-7,NA,TRBV30,CAWSGVYEQYF
TRBJ2-3,many,TRBV5-4,CASSLRGGKDTQYF
TRBJ1-5,many,TRBV3-1,CASSQGGVQPQHF
TRBJ1-1,many,TRBV5-1,CASKRDSNTEAFF
TRBJ2-7,many,TRBV5-1,CASSLDRLLPNTYEQYF